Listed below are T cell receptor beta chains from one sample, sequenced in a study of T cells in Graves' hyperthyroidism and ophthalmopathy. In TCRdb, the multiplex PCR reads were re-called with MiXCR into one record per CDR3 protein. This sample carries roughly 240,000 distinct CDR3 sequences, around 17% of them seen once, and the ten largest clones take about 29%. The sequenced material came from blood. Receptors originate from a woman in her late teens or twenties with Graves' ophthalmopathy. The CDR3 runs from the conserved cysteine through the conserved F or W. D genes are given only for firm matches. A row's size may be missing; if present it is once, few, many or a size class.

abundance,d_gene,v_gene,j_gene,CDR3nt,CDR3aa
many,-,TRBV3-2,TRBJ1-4,-,CASSQDWGCGTGHEKLFF
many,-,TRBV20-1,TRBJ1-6,TGCAGTGCTCGAAGGTGGCAGCTGACAGTTAATTCACCCCTCCACTTT,CSARRWQLTVNSPLHF
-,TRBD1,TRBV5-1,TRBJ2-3,TGCGCCAGCAGCATCGACAGGGGAAGCACAGATACGCAGTATTTT,CASSIDRGSTDTQYF
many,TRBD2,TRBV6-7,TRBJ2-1,TGTGCCAGCAGCCAAGGGGGACTAGCGGGAGGGCCTTCGAATGGTGAGCAGTTCTTC,CASSQGGLAGGPSNGEQFF
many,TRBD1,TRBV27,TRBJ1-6,TGTGCCAGCAGGCGGGACAGGAGCTCCTATAATTCACCCCTCCACTTT,CASRRDRSSYNSPLHF
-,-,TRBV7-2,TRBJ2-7,TGTGCCAGCATTGAGGACTCTAGCTCCTACGAGCAGTACTTC,CASIEDSSSYEQYF
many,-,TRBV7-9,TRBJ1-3,TGTGCCAGCAGCTATCCAGTGAGCTCTGGAAACACCATATATTTT,CASSYPVSSGNTIYF
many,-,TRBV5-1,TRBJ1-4,TGCGCCAGCAGCGTGATCGGTGGGGATGAAAAACTGTTTTTT,CASSVIGGDEKLFF
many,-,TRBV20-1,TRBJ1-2,TGCAGTGCTAGTGAGGGGGGCGGACTCGGCTACACCTTC,CSASEGGGLGYTF
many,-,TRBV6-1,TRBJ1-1,TGTGCCAGCAGTGAAACGCCCCAGGGAGCTTTCTTT,CASSETPQGAFF
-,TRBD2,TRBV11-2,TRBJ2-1,TGTGCCAGCAGCATTAGCGGGAGGTATGAGCAGTTCTTC,CASSISGRYEQFF
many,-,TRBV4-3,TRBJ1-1,TGCGCCAGCAGCCAAGATCGGGCGCCAGCTGAAGCTTTCTTT,CASSQDRAPAEAFF
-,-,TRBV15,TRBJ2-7,TGTGCCACCAGCAGAGATCTGGGCCCCGCCGAGCAGTACTTC,CATSRDLGPAEQYF
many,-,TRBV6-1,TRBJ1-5,TGTGCCAGCAGTGTTAGCTTTGCGAGCAATCAGCCCCAGCATTTT,CASSVSFASNQPQHF
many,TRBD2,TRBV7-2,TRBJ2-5,TGTGCCAGCAGCTTATTAGCGGGAGGGCATCAAGAGACCCAGTACTTC,CASSLLAGGHQETQYF
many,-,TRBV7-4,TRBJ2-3,TGTGCCAGCACAGGAAAAGATACGCAGTATTTT,CASTGKDTQYF
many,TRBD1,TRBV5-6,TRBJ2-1,TGTGCCAGCAGCTTTGTGGGACAGGCCAACAATGAGCAGTTCTTC,CASSFVGQANNEQFF
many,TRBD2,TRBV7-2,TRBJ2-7,TGTGCCAGCAGCCAACAAGCGGGACTAGCGGGAGTATACGAGCAGTACTTC,CASSQQAGLAGVYEQYF
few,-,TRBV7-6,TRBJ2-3,TGTGCCAGCAGCTTATTATACACCTCTTACCCAGCAGATACGCAGTATTTT,CASSLLYTSYPADTQYF
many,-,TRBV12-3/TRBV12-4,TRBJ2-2,TGTGCCAGCAGTCCGACAGGTTTGGGCGGGGAGCTGTTTTTT,CASSPTGLGGELFF
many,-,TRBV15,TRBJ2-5,TGTGCCACCAGCCGCGGAAATCCCCAAGAGACCCAGTACTTC,CATSRGNPQETQYF
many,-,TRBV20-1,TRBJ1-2,TGCAGTGCTTTAGTCAGTCCACCAACAGTTAACCTCTATGGCTACACCTTC,CSALVSPPTVNLYGYTF
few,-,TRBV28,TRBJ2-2,TGTGCCAGCAGTCCAGGGGGGGGCGGAGGGGAGCTGTTTTTT,CASSPGGGGGELFF
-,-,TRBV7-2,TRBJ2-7,TGTGCCAGCAGCTTTTTCGGGGGCGACCCCTACGAGCAGTACTTC,CASSFFGGDPYEQYF
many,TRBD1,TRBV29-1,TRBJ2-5,TGCAGCGTTGTAGGGACAGAAGAGACCCAGTACTTC,CSVVGTEETQYF
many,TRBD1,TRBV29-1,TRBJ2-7,TGCAGCGTCAGGACAGGTACAATTGCCTACGAGCAGTACTTC,CSVRTGTIAYEQYF
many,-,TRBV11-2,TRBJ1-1,TGTGCCAGCAGCTTAGAACGCCAGGGGAGGACTGAAGCTTTCTTT,CASSLERQGRTEAFF
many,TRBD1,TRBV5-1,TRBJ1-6,TGCGCCAGCAGCGAGCGACAGGGAAAATCACCCCTCCACTTT,CASSERQGKSPLHF
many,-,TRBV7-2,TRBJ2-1,TGTGCCAGCAGTCTGAGTTGGCACCAATCCTACAATGAGCAGTTCTTC,CASSLSWHQSYNEQFF
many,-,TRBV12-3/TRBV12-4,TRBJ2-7,TGTGCCAGCAGCCTATTCCGGATGGAGTACGAGCAGTACTTC,CASSLFRMEYEQYF
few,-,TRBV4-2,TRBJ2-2,TGTGCCAGCAGCCAAGTGCGGGATTCGAACACCGGGGAGCTGTTTTTT,CASSQVRDSNTGELFF
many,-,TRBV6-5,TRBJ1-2,TGTGCCAGCAGTTACGAGGGGAACTATGGCTACACCTTC,CASSYEGNYGYTF
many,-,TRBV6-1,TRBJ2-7,TGTGCCAGCAGAGACCTGACATCCAGCTCCTACGAGCAGTACTTC,CASRDLTSSSYEQYF
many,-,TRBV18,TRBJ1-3,TGTGCCAGCTCACAGCTTAACTCTGGAAACACCATATATTTT,CASSQLNSGNTIYF
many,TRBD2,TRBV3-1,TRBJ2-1,TGTGCCAGCAGCAACCGGGGGGCCTACAATGAGCAGTTCTTC,CASSNRGAYNEQFF
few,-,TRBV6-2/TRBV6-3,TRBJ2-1,TGTGCCAGCAGTTACGGAGACAGGAATGAGCAGTTCTTC,CASSYGDRNEQFF
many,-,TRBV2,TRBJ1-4,TGTGCCAGCAGTGTCGGGGGGGGGAGTGAAAAACTGTTTTTT,CASSVGGGSEKLFF
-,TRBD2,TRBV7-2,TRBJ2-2,TGTGCCAGCATCTTAGCGGGAAACACCGGGGAGCTGTTTTTT,CASILAGNTGELFF
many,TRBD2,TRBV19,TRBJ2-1,TGTGCCAGTAGGACGGCGGGACTAGCGGGGAAGCAGTTCTTC,CASRTAGLAGKQFF
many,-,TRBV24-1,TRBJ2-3,TGTGCCACCAGTGATTTGGATGGGGATACGCAGTATTTT,CATSDLDGDTQYF
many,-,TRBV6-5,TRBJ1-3,TGTGCCAGCAGTTACTCATGGGGGGGGATTGCTGGAAACACCATATATTTT,CASSYSWGGIAGNTIYF